The 26 T cell receptor beta chains reported below all come from one sample, sequenced in a study of blood T cells in healthy people across ages. A sample-barcoded 5' primer and a J-beta primer mix were used in a second PCR of roughly 7 to 11 cycles. TCRdb analysed the 5' RACE reads with MiXCR anew, one entry per CDR3 protein. The profile covers approximately 800,000 distinct CDR3 sequences, with about 37% appearing a single time and around 13% taken by the ten largest. Sequenced sample: blood. The receptors shown here come from a man aged 18 to 29 in good health.

The chain joins TRBV12-3 or TRBV12-4 to TRBJ2-4, with D perhaps TRBD2 (5 bases). Trimming removed 1 base at V and 2 bases at J, with 18 bases between. CDR3 length: 18 amino acids. In DNA form, the CDR3 reads TGTGCCAGCAGTTTAGGAGCGACTACCGGTCGAACCAAAAACATTCAGTACTTC. Translated: CASSLGATTGRTKNIQYF.

The chain carries TRBV9 and TRBJ2-2; 7 bases align to TRBD1. From germline, CDR1 is SGDLS and CDR2 YYNGEE. V was clipped by 1 base and J by 7 bases; unmatched bases: 10. This CDR3 has 16 residues. CDR3 bases: TGTGCCAGCAGCGTACGTAGGACAGGTTTGGACGGGGAGCTGTTTTTT. It is translated as CASSVRRTGLDGELFF.

Ten or more counts support this clonotype. This chain connects TRBV25-1 to TRBJ2-3, with 11 positions matching TRBD1. This CDR3 spans 16 amino acids. The germline gives CDR1 MGHDK, CDR2 SYGVNS. With V trimmed by 4 bases and J by 3 bases, 6 bases remained unmatched. CDR3 in amino acids: CASSAQDRGQTDTQYF. In DNA form, the CDR3 reads TGTGCCAGCAGTGCCCAGGACAGGGGGCAAACAGATACGCAGTATTTT. The full variable domain, in which reference TRBV25-1 and TRBJ2-3 provide the parts outside the CDR3, is EADIYQTPRYLVIGTGKKITLECSQTMGHDKMYWYQQDPGMELHLIHYSYGVNSTEKGDLSSESTVSRIRTEHFPLTLESARPSHTSQYLCASSAQDRGQTDTQYFGPGTRLTVL.

The chain joins TRBV4-3 to TRBJ2-1; 7 bases are shared with TRBD2. The CDR3 sequence is 15 residues long. Germline V gene sequence: CDR1 LGHNA, CDR2 YSLEER. Trimming cost V 0 bases and J 10 bases; bases outside gene matches: 9. CDR3 DNA: TGCGCCAGCAGCCAAGATGGGATCGGGGACTACGAGCAGTTCTTC. Protein: CASSQDGIGDYEQFF.

The rearrangement joins TRBV20-1 to TRBJ2-1; 9 bases fit TRBD2. The better agreement between TRBJ2-7 and the DNA end casts doubt on the J call. The germline V gene has CDR1 DFQATT and CDR2 SNEGSKA (reference sequence). CDR3 length: 15 residues. The CDR3 sequence: CSAPEVAGAYNEQYF. The CDR3 DNA sequence: TGCAGTGCGCCCGAGGTAGCGGGGGCCTACAATGAGCAGTACTTC.

This rearrangement joins TRBV14 to TRBJ2-7; 9 nucleotides align to TRBD2. The ends lost 9 bases at V and 7 bases at J; junction bases unmatched: 13. There are 14 residues in the CDR3. From germline, CDR1 is SGHDN and CDR2 FVKESK. This CDR3 reads CASQTSGGCNEQYF. The CDR3 coding sequence is TGTGCCAGTCAGACTAGCGGAGGATGTAATGAGCAGTACTTC.

Notes on this clonotype: Relative to the germline gene, one junction end is altered; a read error may explain this. The chain joins TRBV29-1 to TRBJ2-3, with D perhaps TRBD2 (6 bases). This CDR3 spans 13 amino acids. Germline V CDR1 and CDR2: SQVTM, ANQGSEA. The CDR3 coding sequence is TGCGGCGTTGTAGGGAGGAGCACAGATACGCAGTATTTT. Translation: CGVVGRSTDTQYF.

In the case of this clonotype: Just one base apart from a much larger clone, this may be a read error. J is TRBJ1-2 and V is TRBV5-1; perhaps TRBD1 as D (5 bases). This CDR3 contains 14 residues. Germline-derived CDR1 and CDR2 are SGHRS and YFSETQ. In DNA form, the CDR3 reads TGCGCCAGCAGCTTGGCTGAGGGGAACTATGGCCACACCTTC. This gives the protein CASSLAEGNYGHTF.

About this clonotype: This may come from a read error, since a much larger clone is one base off. J is TRBJ2-7 and V is TRBV12-3 or TRBV12-4; D call uncertain. The length of the CDR3 is 11 residues. The CDR3 bases are TGTGTCAGCACTGACGGCTACGAGCAGTACTTC. This translates into CVSTDGYEQYF.

The chain carries TRBV4-1 and TRBJ1-1; D is ambiguous. The CDR3 contains 12 residues. In germline, CDR1 is MGHRA, CDR2 YSYEKL. V was clipped by 0 bases and J by 8 bases, with 7 bases between them. The CDR3 is CASSQDRHEAFF. CDR3 coding DNA: TGCGCCAGCAGCCAAGATCGACACGAAGCTTTCTTT.

This clonotype was picked up a small number of times. The rearrangement joins TRBV12-3 or TRBV12-4 to TRBJ2-1; D is uncertain. V shed 1 base and J shed 8 bases, with 12 bases lying between them. CDR3 length: 14 amino acids. CDR3 in amino acids: CASSLDVRTHEQFF. The CDR3 coding sequence is TGTGCCAGCAGTTTAGACGTTCGGACCCATGAGCAGTTCTTC.

A few counts support this clonotype. This chain uses TRBV5-1 with TRBJ2-3; D is uncertain. The V gene's germline CDR1 is SGHRS and CDR2 YFSETQ. The CDR3 consists of 16 residues. V was clipped by 3 bases and J by 1 base, with 15 bases between them. In DNA, the CDR3 is TGCGCCAGCAGCTCCATTCCCCGCAAAGGCACAGATACGCAGTATTTT. It translates to CASSSIPRKGTDTQYF.

About this clonotype: One junction end disagrees with the germline gene, perhaps due to a read error. The J gene is TRBJ1-2, the V gene TRBV20-1; D is uncertain. The CDR3 sequence is 12 residues long. Per germline, CDR1 DFQATT and CDR2 SNEGSKA (reference sequence). In nucleotides, the CDR3 is TGCTGTGCTAGAACGGAAAACTATGGCTACACCTTC. Residues: CCARTENYGYTF.

The chain recombines TRBV20-1 with TRBJ2-7; D unresolved. Between the trimmed V and J ends, which lost 0 bases and 7 bases, there was a span of 16 bases. The germline gives CDR1 DFQATT, CDR2 SNEGSKA (reference sequence). The CDR3 is 14 residues long. DNA of the CDR3: TGCAGTGCTAGAGATGGGCACAGCGTTAATGAGCAGTACTTC. It translates to CSARDGHSVNEQYF.

This clonotype was detected a few times. The rearrangement links TRBV18 to TRBJ2-7, with D hard to call. The V end was cut by 0 bases, the J end by 0 bases, with 6 bases between. Germline CDR1 is KGHSH and CDR2 is LQKENI. This CDR3 contains 14 residues. The CDR3 nucleotides are TGTGCCAGCTCACCACCAGGCGTCTCCTACGAGCAGTACTTC. This translates into CASSPPGVSYEQYF.

The gene calls are TRBV11-2 and TRBJ1-2, with D possibly TRBD1 on 6 matching bases. CDR3 length: 15 amino acids. In germline, CDR1 is SGHAT, CDR2 FQNNGV. V shed 1 base and J shed 2 bases, with 11 bases lying between them. The CDR3 sequence is CASSLVGTTNYGYTF. The CDR3 DNA reads as TGTGCCAGCAGCTTAGTGGGGACAACCAACTATGGCTACACCTTC.

At least ten counts were recorded for this clonotype. The chain carries TRBV24-1 and TRBJ2-3; no clear D gene. Germline values: CDR1 KGHDR, CDR2 SFDVKD. The CDR3 has 12 residues. The ends were cut back, 4 bases at V and 0 bases at J, with 1 base in the middle. As DNA, the CDR3 is TGTGCCACCAGTGACAGCACAGATACGCAGTATTTT. Translation gives CATSDSTDTQYF.

The table lists this clonotype with a few counts. The rearrangement uses TRBV5-6 and TRBJ2-1, with 7 nucleotides matching TRBD1. The DNA matches TRBJ2-7 better at its end, which makes the J call doubtful. The CDR3 sequence is 15 residues long. Looked up from germline, CDR1 is SGHDT and CDR2 is YYEEEE. This chain's CDR3 is CASSRGQSSYNEQYF. In nucleotides, the CDR3 is TGTGCCAGCAGCCGGGGACAGAGCTCCTACAATGAGCAGTACTTC.

This clonotype has a handful of counts. The rearrangement links TRBV20-1 to TRBJ1-5; D might be TRBD1 (5 bases). CDR1 is DFQATT, CDR2 SNEGSKA, per germline (reference sequence). The CDR3 sequence is 13 residues long. V shed 3 bases and J shed 10 bases, with 16 bases lying between them. DNA for the CDR3: TGCAGTGCTAGGGCCAGGGCGGTAGGTCCCCAGCATTTT. It yields the protein CSARARAVGPQHF.

V gene TRBV20-1 combines with J gene TRBJ2-1; 13 nucleotides line up with TRBD2. The CDR3 is made up of 14 amino acids. V dropped 6 bases and J dropped 5; count of bases not matched to a gene: 4. Germline lookup yields CDR1 DFQATT and CDR2 SNEGSKA (reference sequence). The CDR3: CSATSGGPHNEQFF. DNA for the CDR3: TGCAGTGCGACTAGCGGGGGGCCTCACAATGAGCAGTTCTTC.

This clonotype came up a few times. V is TRBV5-1 and J is TRBJ2-5; weak D call: TRBD1 (5 bases). Germline values: CDR1 SGHRS, CDR2 YFSETQ. Deletions cut 5 bases from V and 3 bases from J, with 11 bases between. This CDR3 is built from 13 residues. The CDR3, as DNA: TGCGCCAGCAGGGTTATAGGGGAAGAGACCCAGTACTTC. It codes for CASRVIGEETQYF.

The J gene is TRBJ1-2, the V gene TRBV13; possible D gene TRBD1, 6 bases. The CDR3 totals 16 residues. V lost 7 bases to trimming and J lost 2 bases, with 20 bases between them. CDR1 is PRHDT and CDR2 is FYEKMQ in the germline V gene (reference sequence). CDR3 coding DNA: TGTGCCAGCACCGTAAACCTAAGGACAGCAAACTATGGCTACACCTTC. It translates to CASTVNLRTANYGYTF.

This clonotype was seen a few times. V usage is TRBV11-1 and J usage is TRBJ2-1, with TRBD1 matching 9 bases. Matching the DNA end better, TRBJ2-7 makes the J call doubtful. CDR1 and CDR2 (germline): SGHAT, FQDESV (reference sequence). The CDR3 loop spans 17 amino acids. CDR3 residues: CASSSPGQGGTYNEQYF. Here the CDR3 DNA reads TGTGCCAGCAGCTCCCCGGGACAGGGAGGGACCTACAATGAGCAGTACTTC.

This clonotype was picked up a small number of times. The chain recombines TRBV7-2 with TRBJ2-3, with D tentatively TRBD2 (6 bases). The germline CDR1 and CDR2 sequences are SGHTA and FQGNSA. Trimming shortened V by 2 bases and J by 6 bases, and 12 bases separated the two germline ends. The CDR3 covers 14 residues. The CDR3 protein is CASSLSGGLDTQYF. Here the CDR3 DNA reads TGTGCCAGCAGCTTAAGTGGAGGGCTGGATACGCAGTATTTT. Looking up the rest from reference TRBV7-2 and TRBJ2-3 gives the full variable domain: GAGVSQSPSNKVTEKGKDVELRCDPISGHTALYWYRQSLGQGLEFLIYFQGNSAPDKSGLPSDRFSAERTGGSVSTLTIQRTQQEDSAVYLCASSLSGGLDTQYFGPGTRLTVL.

V gene TRBV28 combines with J gene TRBJ2-7; 10 bases fit TRBD1. Germline V gene lookup returns CDR1 MDHEN and CDR2 SYDVKM. Trimming cost V 9 bases and J 7 bases; bases outside gene matches: 15. There are 15 residues in the CDR3. CDR3 DNA sequence: TGTGCCAGTCTTACCGGGACAGGGGTGGCCAATGAGCAGTACTTC. Translation: CASLTGTGVANEQYF.

This clonotype was counted a few times. The genes are TRBV9 and TRBJ2-2; D is possibly TRBD1 (6 bases). From germline, CDR1 is SGDLS and CDR2 YYNGEE. This CDR3 is built from 16 residues. V lost 3 bases to trimming and J lost 6 bases, with 18 bases between them. In DNA form, the CDR3 reads TGTGCCAGCAGCGAACTAACCGGGACATTTGCCGGGGAGCTGTTTTTT. Protein product: CASSELTGTFAGELFF.